The 21 T cell receptor beta chains reported below all come from one sample, sequenced in a study of cytomegalovirus exposure and HLA in healthy donors. With 60 Vbeta and 13 Jbeta primers, the PCR was carried out. Some clones are missing from TCRdb's copy, which holds only in-frame ones; the method was immunoSEQ multiplex PCR. The sample includes more than 150,000 clones, roughly four fifths of them seen just once. Sequencing was done on a sample of PBMCs. The origin of the receptors is a man between 18 and 35 years old in good health and CMV-seronegative.

This chain connects TRBV10-1 to TRBJ2-1, with a possible D match to TRBD2 (5 bases). Looked up from germline, CDR1 is WNHNN and CDR2 is SYGVQD (reference sequence). The V and J ends lost 8 bases and 8 bases respectively, with 10 bases between them. The CDR3 contains 11 residues. The DNA for the CDR3 is TGCGCCAGCTTTAGCGACTATGAGCAGTTCTTC. This encodes CASFSDYEQFF.

This clone was detected once. The rearrangement uses TRBV7-6 and TRBJ2-1, with D possibly being TRBD1 (6 bases). The CDR3 has 13 amino acids. The V end lost 1 base, the J end lost 7 bases, and 8 bases lay between the germline ends. Germline loops: CDR1 SGHVS, CDR2 FNYEAQ. The CDR3 reads CASSLGGGNEQFF. The CDR3 bases are TGTGCCAGCAGCTTAGGAGGGGGAAATGAGCAGTTCTTC.

The chain has TRBV7-9 and TRBJ2-7; 12 positions agree with TRBD2. The V segment lost 5 bases and the J segment 1 base; nucleotides outside the gene matches: 3. Germline V gene sequence: CDR1 SEHNR, CDR2 FQNEAQ (reference sequence). The CDR3 has 15 residues. The CDR3 region is CASSQLAGGSYEQYF. CDR3 bases: TGTGCCAGCAGCCAACTAGCGGGAGGTTCCTACGAGCAGTACTTC.

The rearrangement uses TRBV7-9 and TRBJ1-4, with no clear D. From germline, CDR1 is SEHNR and CDR2 FQNEAQ (reference sequence). The length of the CDR3 is 14 residues. The V and J ends lost 6 bases and 5 bases respectively, with 13 bases between them. The CDR3 region is CASSIFGENEKLFF. As DNA, the CDR3 is TGTGCCAGCAGTATTTTCGGGGAGAATGAAAAACTGTTTTTT.

The J gene is TRBJ2-2, the V gene TRBV10-3; 8 bases map to TRBD2. Germline V gene sequence: CDR1 ENHRY, CDR2 SYGVKD. The CDR3 runs to 16 residues. V shed 3 bases and J 7 bases; nucleotides not matched to a gene: 10. This CDR3 reads CAISEISGKGGGELFF. The CDR3 DNA reads TGTGCCATCAGTGAAATTAGCGGGAAAGGGGGCGGGGAGCTGTTTTTT.

This clone was observed a handful of times. This chain uses TRBV7-9 with TRBJ2-7; 7 bases fit TRBD1. The germline CDR1 and CDR2 sequences are SEHNR and FQNEAQ (reference sequence). The ends lost 5 bases at V and 4 bases at J; junction bases unmatched: 11. The CDR3 sequence is 15 residues long. For the CDR3, the DNA is TGTGCCAGCAGCATGCCCGACAGGGAAAGGTACGAGCAGTACTTC. It encodes CASSMPDRERYEQYF.

Here the CDR3 DNA reads TGTGCCAGCAGTTTATGGACTAGCGGGACTCCCCCTCGAGAGCAGTACTTC. It translates to CASSLWTSGTPPREQYF. This chain connects TRBV28 to TRBJ2-7, with 11 positions matching TRBD2. The CDR3 spans 17 residues. In germline, CDR1 is MDHEN, CDR2 SYDVKM. With 0 bases clipped from V and 7 bases from J, the junction kept 11 bases outside the gene matches.

This clone was observed once. The junction does not match germline at one end; this may be a read error. The chain uses TRBV9 and TRBJ2-1, with 8 bases that match TRBD2. The CDR3 has 16 amino acids. The germline gives CDR1 SGDLS, CDR2 YYNGEE. The CDR3: CASGVAGFSSYNEQFF. CDR3 coding DNA: TGTGCCAGCGGCGTAGCGGGGTTTAGCTCCTACAATGAGCAGTTCTTC.

The rearrangement uses TRBV9 and TRBJ2-1, with 10 nucleotides matching TRBD2. The CDR3 runs to 16 residues. V lost 0 bases, J lost 9 bases, and 9 bases stayed unmatched. The V gene's germline CDR1 is SGDLS and CDR2 YYNGEE. CDR3 loop: CASSVASTSGVGEQFF. CDR3 sequence (DNA): TGTGCCAGCAGCGTAGCTTCTACTAGCGGGGTGGGTGAGCAGTTCTTC.

The chain is built from TRBV2 and TRBJ1-1, with D hard to call. The V gene's germline CDR1 is SNHLY and CDR2 FYNNEI. This CDR3 is 11 amino acids long. Trimming left V 7 bases short and J 8 bases short, with 11 bases between. Written as DNA, the CDR3 is TGTGCCAGCAACCTGGGAGCCGAAGCTTTCTTT. It encodes CASNLGAEAFF.

The genes are TRBV6-6 and TRBJ1-6; possibly TRBD1 for D (5 bases). The CDR3 covers 15 residues. CDR1 MNHNY and CDR2 SVGAGI come from the germline V gene (reference sequence). Trimming removed 5 bases from V and 1 base from J, with 9 bases in between. The CDR3 nucleotides are TGTGCCAGCAGTCTAGGGGCGTCCTATAATTCACCCCTCCACTTT. Residues: CASSLGASYNSPLHF.

This clone has only one observation. This chain links TRBV27 with TRBJ2-4; 11 bases agree with TRBD1. Trimming at V came to 3 bases and at J to 6 bases, leaving 1 base not matched to a gene. Germline CDR1 is MNHEY and CDR2 is SMNVEV (reference sequence). There are 14 residues in the CDR3. The CDR3 reads CASSLGQGGNIQYF. In DNA form, the CDR3 reads TGTGCCAGCAGTTTGGGACAGGGGGGAAACATTCAGTACTTC.

The V and J genes are TRBV29-1 and TRBJ2-1, with 9 bases that match TRBD2. This CDR3 is 12 amino acids long. Germline CDR1 and CDR2: SQVTM and ANQGSEA. J gave up 8 bases and V 6 bases, and 5 bases lay outside the gene matches. CDR3 sequence (DNA): TGCAGCGTCGATAGCGGGGGCGATGAGCAGTTCTTC. The encoded protein is CSVDSGGDEQFF.

This clone has a single count. The genes are TRBV4-1 and TRBJ1-2; D gene uncertain. This CDR3 region has 14 residues. Trimming took off 0 bases at V and 8 bases at J, with 13 bases between the two ends. CDR1 is MGHRA and CDR2 is YSYEKL in the germline V gene. The CDR3 protein is CASSQERGSSGYTF. In DNA, the CDR3 is TGCGCCAGCAGCCAAGAAAGAGGGTCTAGCGGCTACACCTTC.

V usage is TRBV29-1 and J usage is TRBJ1-1; 8 bases are shared with TRBD1. Looked up from germline, CDR1 is SQVTM and CDR2 is ANQGSEA. This CDR3 has 15 residues. Trimming took 8 bases from V and 1 from J; bases not matched to a gene: 12. Here the CDR3 reads CSSRRQGAGNTEAFF. The CDR3 bases are TGCAGCTCCCGGCGGCAGGGGGCAGGGAACACTGAAGCTTTCTTT.

This chain joins TRBV6-6 and TRBJ2-7, with 7 bases fitting TRBD2. Per germline, CDR1 MNHNY and CDR2 SVGAGI (reference sequence). With V trimmed by 2 bases and J by 2 bases, 3 bases remained unmatched. The CDR3 is 14 amino acids. CDR3 DNA sequence: TGTGCCAGCAGTTACCGACTAGCCCCCTACGAGCAGTACTTC. As protein: CASSYRLAPYEQYF.

The chain recombines TRBV6-5 with TRBJ1-2; D is unclear. The V and J ends lost 6 bases and 0 bases respectively, with 11 bases between them. CDR3 length: 14 residues. Germline V lookup: CDR1 MNHEY, CDR2 SVGAGI. CDR3 loop: CASSPTRPNYGYTF. The CDR3 nucleotides read TGTGCCAGCAGCCCCACGCGCCCTAACTATGGCTACACCTTC.

V gene TRBV27 combines with J gene TRBJ1-5, with 7 nucleotides matching TRBD1. The CDR3 has 14 amino acids. Germline V CDR1 and CDR2: MNHEY, SMNVEV (reference sequence). Unmatched junction bases numbered 7, after V lost 5 bases and J lost 6 bases. The CDR3 sequence is CASSTRQGGQPQHF. In nucleotides, the CDR3 is TGTGCCAGCAGTACAAGACAGGGTGGTCAGCCCCAGCATTTT.

J is TRBJ1-2 and V is TRBV18; tentatively, D is TRBD1 (6 bases). The CDR3 spans 16 residues. Per the germline V gene, CDR1 is KGHSH and CDR2 is LQKENI. V lost 5 bases, J lost 1 base, and 17 bases lay in between. The CDR3 DNA is TGTGCCAGCTCATCCCGGGACACTTTTTTTAACTATGGCTACACCTTC. Protein: CASSSRDTFFNYGYTF.

This chain connects TRBV4-1 to TRBJ1-5, with D perhaps matching TRBD1 (6 bases). Trimming removed 1 base at V and 5 bases at J, with 12 bases between. Germline V gene sequence: CDR1 MGHRA, CDR2 YSYEKL. CDR3 length equals 15 residues. The CDR3 spells CASSQAQGQYQPQHF. The CDR3 DNA reads TGCGCCAGCAGCCAAGCTCAAGGACAGTATCAGCCCCAGCATTTT.

The chain has TRBV27 and TRBJ2-2; D is unclear. The CDR3 is made up of 13 amino acids. V lost 6 bases, J lost 4 bases, and 9 bases lay in between. Germline-derived CDR1 and CDR2 are MNHEY and SMNVEV (reference sequence). CDR3 loop: CASSLQSTGELFF. CDR3 DNA sequence: TGTGCCAGCAGCCTACAGAGCACCGGGGAGCTGTTTTTT.